Listed below are T cell receptor beta chains from one sample, sequenced in a study of patients and donors after allogeneic stem cell transplantation. MiXCR, run by TCRdb on the RT-PCR reads, gives a single entry per CDR3 protein. Of about a million distinct CDR3 sequences listed, roughly 17% are singletons. Sequenced input: blood, either unsorted or a sorted T cell fraction (not recorded which). The receptor set was obtained from a human donor who was either an allogeneic HSCT recipient or a stem cell or donor lymphocyte infusion donor (not recorded which). It is not recorded whose cells these are; they may come from a transplant donor. CDR3s include the opening cysteine and the closing phenylalanine or tryptophan.

V gene	J gene	CDR3 protein
TRBV4-1	TRBJ2-7	CASSREGNGRIYEQYF
TRBV7-2	TRBJ2-7	CASSRTSGGPSSYEQYF
TRBV20-1	TRBJ2-5	CSAMFLVRETQYF
TRBV5-1	TRBJ2-2	CASSLLASGSANTGELFF
TRBV5-1	TRBJ2-3	CASSPPRLAETDTQYF
TRBV15	TRBJ2-1	CATSPTYNEQFF
TRBV7-3	TRBJ2-2	CASSHATGELFF
TRBV29-1	TRBJ1-1	CSVVPSLNTEAFF
TRBV6-5	TRBJ2-5	CASSYSAREKTQYF
TRBV3-1	TRBJ2-1	CASSQELGQGTYNEQFF
TRBV24-1	TRBJ2-1	CATALAYGSNEQFF
TRBV20-1	TRBJ2-7	CSAREERNPYEQYF
TRBV4-3	TRBJ2-3	CASSQDPWTGGTDTQYF
TRBV5-1	TRBJ2-1	CASSPTSPRSMHEQFF
TRBV24-1	TRBJ2-5	CATKGGETQYF
TRBV12-3/TRBV12-4	TRBJ1-3	CASSQGAGNTIYF
TRBV10-3	TRBJ2-7	CANSGGESYEQYF
TRBV29-1	TRBJ2-7	CSPPPAQGWEQYF
TRBV5-1	TRBJ2-1	CASSEDREWDEQFF
TRBV7-3	TRBJ2-2	CASSLSSGGAGELFF
TRBV5-1	TRBJ1-1	CASSLGGQGKTEAFF
TRBV4-3	TRBJ1-3	CASSQDDSPSSGNTIYF
TRBV7-3	TRBJ2-1	CASSITGTSGSQEQFF
TRBV6-5	TRBJ2-3	CASSYSGGDTQYF
TRBV10-3	TRBJ2-7	CAISDRTERGYEQYF
TRBV11-2	TRBJ1-1	CASIQGRLRGSTEAFF
TRBV30	TRBJ1-2	CAWKPQNYGYTF
TRBV28	TRBJ1-2	CASSLFRINYGYTF